In this sample, the clone carrying this T cell receptor (beta chain) turned up once. Its target is not known. The same CDR3 also results from other DNA sequences found in this sample. The ends lost 5 bases at V and 5 bases at J; junction bases unmatched: 5. This CDR3 is built from 16 residues. In germline, CDR1 is LNHDA, CDR2 SQIVND (reference sequence). The data were obtained in a study of cytomegalovirus exposure and HLA in healthy donors. This PCR relied on a set of 60 Vbeta primers and 13 Jbeta primers. Only in-frame clones appear in the TCRdb table, and some are missing; sequencing was by immunoSEQ multiplex PCR. The sample yields under 300,000 clones, roughly 81% seen once. Study-wide points: Later analysis identified a missense DCLRE1C variant that was linked to TCR beta V- and J-gene trimming. CMV serostatus alone was available as immune exposure information. The study flagged approximately 180 TCR beta chains as cytomegalovirus-associated. According to a later analysis, donors in an Asian-associated ancestry cluster reportedly had fewer N-insertions than the 666-donor mean.

This clonotype was sampled from a woman aged 40 to 55 in good health and CMV-seropositive. The sequenced sample was PBMCs. J is TRBJ2-2 and V is TRBV19; TRBD2 matches at 13 bases. The CDR3 sequence: CASSSGLAGRTGELFF. For the CDR3, the DNA is TGTGCCAGTAGTTCGGGACTAGCGGGAAGGACCGGGGAGCTGTTTTTT.